The 20 T cell receptor beta chains below come from one sample, sequenced in a study of shared clonotypes between healthy human individuals. Only in-frame clones appear in the TCRdb table, and some are missing; sequencing was by immunoSEQ multiplex PCR. There are about a million clones in the sample; under 80% occur only once, and about 1.5% lies in the top ten. Sequences were obtained from memory CD4+ T cells sorted from blood. The subset here: CD45RA-negative fraction. These receptors originate from a man between 18 and 35 years old in good health.

The rearrangement uses TRBV7-2 and TRBJ2-7; D is ambiguous. From germline, CDR1 is SGHTA and CDR2 FQGNSA. This CDR3 region has 13 residues. The ends were cut back, 4 bases at V and 4 bases at J, with 11 bases in the middle. The CDR3 DNA reads TGTGCCAGCAGCTCACGCGGACGTTACGAGCAGTACTTC. Its translation: CASSSRGRYEQYF.

The chain uses TRBV2 and TRBJ2-1; D is perhaps TRBD1 (5 bases). The length of the CDR3 is 14 residues. Germline CDR1 is SNHLY and CDR2 is FYNNEI. Deletions cut 7 bases from V and 3 bases from J, with 13 bases between. This chain's CDR3 is CASKDRQLYNEQFF. The CDR3 coding sequence is TGTGCCAGCAAGGATAGACAGCTCTACAATGAGCAGTTCTTC.

This clone was seen only a few times. Other DNA sequences in this specimen translate into the identical CDR3. V is TRBV28 and J is TRBJ1-6; TRBD1 might be the D (5 bases). Germline V gene data show CDR1 as MDHEN and CDR2 as SYDVKM. The ends were cut back, 6 bases at V and 8 bases at J, with 5 bases in the middle. The CDR3 sequence is 11 residues long. CDR3 in DNA: TGTGCCAGCAGGGGGGATTCACCCCTCCACTTT. Translation gives CASRGDSPLHF.

The rearrangement links TRBV30 to TRBJ1-5; perhaps TRBD1 as D (6 bases). The CDR3 extends over 12 amino acids. Germline V gives CDR1 GTSNPN, CDR2 SVGIG (reference sequence). Trimming took 7 bases from V and 4 from J, leaving 11 bases between them. This CDR3 is CAYGDTNQPQHF. The CDR3 DNA reads as TGTGCCTACGGGGACACGAATCAGCCCCAGCATTTT. Drawing the rest from reference TRBV30 and TRBJ1-5, the complete variable domain is SQTIHQWPATLVQPVGSPLSLECTVEGTSNPNLYWYRQAAGRGLQLLFYSVGIGQISSEVPQNLSASRPQDRQFILSSKKLLLSDSGFYLCAYGDTNQPQHFGDGTRLSIL.

This clone has at least ten counts. The rearrangement uses TRBV18 and TRBJ2-5; 11 nucleotides align to TRBD2. Trimming removed 4 bases from V and 5 bases from J; junction bases left unmatched: 12. The CDR3 has 17 residues. CDR1 KGHSH and CDR2 LQKENI come from the germline V gene. The CDR3 DNA reads as TGTGCCAGCTCACGTCTAGCGGGGGGCCTGCCGGAGGAGACCCAGTACTTC. It yields the protein CASSRLAGGLPEETQYF.

The chain joins TRBV7-2 to TRBJ2-3; a possible D gene is TRBD2 (6 bases). V was clipped by 6 bases and J by 0 bases, with 10 bases between them. The germline gives CDR1 SGHTA, CDR2 FQGNSA. The CDR3 spans 14 residues. CDR3 region: CASRAGPSTDTQYF. The DNA of the CDR3 is TGTGCCAGCAGGGCGGGACCCAGCACAGATACGCAGTATTTT.

The genes are TRBV7-3 and TRBJ1-1; 11 bases match TRBD1. Germline V gives CDR1 SGHTA, CDR2 FQGTGA. With 2 bases clipped from V and 0 bases from J, the junction kept 8 bases outside the gene matches. This CDR3 comprises 18 residues. The CDR3 reads CASSLERTGGRLNTEAFF. CDR3 DNA: TGTGCCAGCAGCTTAGAACGGACAGGGGGCCGTTTGAACACTGAAGCTTTCTTT. The variable domain in full, completed from reference TRBV7-3 and TRBJ1-1, reads GAGVSQTPSNKVTEKGKYVELRCDPISGHTALYWYRQSLGQGPEFLIYFQGTGAADDSGLPNDRFFAVRPEGSVSTLKIQRTERGDSAVYLCASSLERTGGRLNTEAFFGQGTRLTVV.

This chain joins TRBV4-1 and TRBJ2-1; D is tentatively TRBD1 or TRBD2 (5 bases each). V lost 4 bases and J 4 bases, leaving 8 bases between the germline ends. CDR3 length: 13 residues. The germline V gene encodes CDR1 MGHRA and CDR2 YSYEKL. The CDR3 sequence is CASSRDVYNEQFF. The CDR3 DNA reads TGCGCCAGCAGCCGGGACGTATACAATGAGCAGTTCTTC.

The chain is built from TRBV19 and TRBJ1-3; D might be TRBD1 (6 bases). The CDR3 is made up of 16 amino acids. The germline V gene has CDR1 LNHDA and CDR2 SQIVND (reference sequence). Trimming stripped 3 bases from V and 0 bases from J, with 12 bases between. CDR3 sequence (DNA): TGTGCCAGTAGTATCCAGGGGAGGGTCTCTGGAAACACCATATATTTT. Protein sequence: CASSIQGRVSGNTIYF.

This clone is a singleton in its sample. This rearrangement joins TRBV30 to TRBJ2-5, with D possibly being TRBD2 (6 bases). Germline assignment: CDR1 GTSNPN and CDR2 SVGIG (reference sequence). The CDR3 contains 14 residues. V gave up 3 bases and J gave up 5 bases, with 16 bases separating them. The CDR3 is CAWSSLAGLETQYF. The DNA for the CDR3 is TGTGCCTGGAGCTCTCTGGCGGGGCTGGAGACCCAGTACTTC.

The gene calls are TRBV27 and TRBJ1-5, with D possibly being TRBD1 (5 bases). The CDR3 length is 15 residues. V lost 3 bases to trimming and J lost 2 bases, with 11 bases between them. Germline V gene lookup returns CDR1 MNHEY and CDR2 SMNVEV (reference sequence). The CDR3 DNA reads as TGTGCCAGCAGTTTTCAGGGTTTTGGCAATCAGCCCCAGCATTTT. Translating gives CASSFQGFGNQPQHF.

This chain uses TRBV5-1 with TRBJ2-5; 11 nucleotides line up with TRBD2. The V gene end was trimmed by 4 bases and the J gene end by 3 bases; junction bases not matched to a gene: 5. Germline values: CDR1 SGHRS, CDR2 YFSETQ. The length of the CDR3 is 15 residues. The CDR3 reads CASSPTSGVEETQYF. CDR3 DNA sequence: TGCGCCAGCAGCCCGACTAGCGGGGTAGAAGAGACCCAGTACTTC. The variable domain in full, completed from reference TRBV5-1 and TRBJ2-5, reads KAGVTQTPRYLIKTRGQQVTLSCSPISGHRSVSWYQQTPGQGLQFLFEYFSETQRNKGNFPGRFSGRQFSNSRSEMNVSTLELGDSALYLCASSPTSGVEETQYFGPGTRLLVL.

The CDR3 region has the DNA TGCGCCAGCAGCCAAGTTAGCGGGACCCTCTATGGCTACACCTTC. Its protein is CASSQVSGTLYGYTF. This chain joins TRBV4-3 and TRBJ1-2, with a tentative D call TRBD1 (5 bases). Trimming removed 1 base from V and 4 bases from J, with 13 bases in between. Germline-derived CDR1 and CDR2 are LGHNA and YSLEER. This CDR3 spans 15 amino acids.

The chain couples TRBV28 to TRBJ1-2; the D gene is possibly TRBD1 (6 bases). Per the germline V gene, CDR1 is MDHEN and CDR2 is SYDVKM. CDR3 length equals 13 residues. The V end was cut by 7 bases, the J end by 5 bases, with 14 bases between. The CDR3 sequence is CASTGGKFYGYTF. CDR3 nucleotide sequence: TGTGCCAGCACCGGGGGCAAGTTTTATGGCTACACCTTC.

This clone was recorded a few times. The rearrangement links TRBV10-1 to TRBJ1-1; D call uncertain. The CDR3 loop spans 12 amino acids. Germline loops: CDR1 WNHNN, CDR2 SYGVQD (reference sequence). V was cut by 6 bases and J by 11 bases, with 16 bases left in between. The CDR3 nucleotides are TGCGCCAGCAGAGAATCTGGAGGGAAGGCTTTCTTT. This codes for CASRESGGKAFF.

The chain carries TRBV7-9 and TRBJ1-4; D is perhaps TRBD1 (6 bases). V lost 6 bases to trimming and J lost 2 bases, with 13 bases between them. The germline V gene has CDR1 SEHNR and CDR2 FQNEAQ (reference sequence). The CDR3 runs 15 residues. The chain's CDR3 is CASSRTGPTNEKLFF. The CDR3 DNA is TGTGCCAGCAGTCGTACAGGGCCGACTAATGAAAAACTGTTTTTT.

The chain has TRBV18 and TRBJ2-2; D might be TRBD2 (5 bases). The CDR3 covers 16 residues. Trimming took 2 bases from V and 4 from J, leaving 14 bases between them. Germline CDR1 reads KGHSH; CDR2 reads LQKENI. The DNA for the CDR3 is TGTGCCAGCTCACCAACTCTCGCGGGCGGCACCGGGGAGCTGTTTTTT. Translating it yields CASSPTLAGGTGELFF. Drawing the rest from reference TRBV18 and TRBJ2-2, the complete variable domain is NAGVMQNPRHLVRRRGQEARLRCSPMKGHSHVYWYRQLPEEGLKFMVYLQKENIIDESGMPKERFSAEFPKEGPSILRIQQVVRGDSAAYFCASSPTLAGGTGELFFGEGSRLTVL.

The rearrangement links TRBV5-4 to TRBJ2-3; D possibly corresponds to TRBD2 (5 bases). Germline V lookup: CDR1 SGHNT, CDR2 YYREEE (reference sequence). This CDR3 spans 14 amino acids. Trimming removed 2 bases from V and 0 bases from J, with 7 bases in between. Here the CDR3 reads CASSFPSSTDTQYF. DNA of the CDR3: TGTGCCAGCAGCTTTCCTAGCAGCACAGATACGCAGTATTTT.

Only a few counts were recorded for this clone. Distinct nucleotide sequences in the sample also encode this CDR3. The chain couples TRBV10-3 to TRBJ2-3; D gene uncertain. CDR3 length equals 13 residues. Trimming stripped 3 bases from V and 2 bases from J, with 6 bases between. CDR1 and CDR2 (germline): ENHRY, SYGVKD. CDR3 bases: TGTGCCATCAGTGAAGGAAACACAGATACGCAGTATTTT. It specifies CAISEGNTDTQYF.

This clone was seen a handful of times. This chain joins TRBV28 and TRBJ1-5, with TRBD1 identical over 8 bases. J gave up 0 bases and V 5 bases, and 6 bases lay outside the gene matches. There are 16 residues in the CDR3. Germline V gives CDR1 MDHEN, CDR2 SYDVKM. The CDR3 is CASSPWTGSSNQPQHF. The CDR3 DNA reads as TGTGCCAGCAGTCCATGGACAGGGAGTAGCAATCAGCCCCAGCATTTT.